This record covers a single TCR beta chain. The germline V and J ends were trimmed by 2 bases and 6 bases, with 15 bases remaining between them. Germline V gene data show CDR1 as SGHRS and CDR2 as YFSETQ. The length of the CDR3 is 15 residues. The data belong to a study of response to subunit inactivated influenza vaccine. MiXCR, run by TCRdb on the RT-PCR reads, gives a single entry per CDR3 protein. The repertoire includes around 540,000 distinct CDR3 sequences, 12% of them detected once, and roughly a tenth sits in the top ten. The chain is built from TRBV5-1 and TRBJ2-1; a weak D match, TRBD1 (6 bases). The sample was PBMCs from blood, taken on the day of vaccination. This receptor was taken from a man between 45 and 60 years old who received an inactivated influenza vaccine. The CDR3 reads CASSFTRQGINEQFF. DNA of the CDR3: TGCGCCAGCAGCTTCACCCGGCAGGGGATCAATGAGCAGTTCTTC.